Below, 27 T cell receptor beta chains from the same sample are listed, as sequenced in a study of shared clonotypes between healthy human individuals. TCRdb's copy holds only in-frame clones and misses some; the assay was immunoSEQ multiplex PCR. The data contain roughly 1 million clones, around three quarters of them singletons. The specimen sequenced was memory CD4+ T cells from PBMCs. Sample subset: CD45RA-negative fraction. The origin of the receptors is a man aged 18 to 30 in good health. Some clones in this sample may be carry-over from other donors' samples.

The chain links TRBV28 to TRBJ1-2, with D uncertain. Germline loops: CDR1 MDHEN, CDR2 SYDVKM. The CDR3 runs to 12 residues. Trimming stripped 6 bases from V and 8 bases from J, with 13 bases between. CDR3 protein: CASSPRREGYTF. In DNA form, the CDR3 reads TGTGCCAGCAGCCCCAGACGGGAGGGCTACACCTTC.

The chain recombines TRBV27 with TRBJ2-5; 8 positions match TRBD2. Germline values: CDR1 MNHEY, CDR2 SMNVEV (reference sequence). Trimming at V came to 2 bases and at J to 5 bases, leaving 10 bases not matched to a gene. The CDR3 sequence is 16 residues long. The CDR3 DNA reads TGTGCCAGCAGTTTAAAGGCGGGAGGTTTAGGGGAGACCCAGTACTTC. Protein: CASSLKAGGLGETQYF.

This chain uses TRBV4-1 with TRBJ2-3; 8 bases match TRBD2. Germline CDR1 is MGHRA and CDR2 is YSYEKL. V lost 0 bases and J lost 2; bases outside the gene matches: 4. The CDR3 totals 16 residues. CDR3 sequence reads: CASSQEPSGYTDTQYF. For the CDR3, the DNA is TGCGCCAGCAGCCAAGAACCTAGCGGGTACACAGATACGCAGTATTTT.

This chain joins TRBV27 and TRBJ1-2, with 8 nucleotides matching TRBD1. The CDR3 spans 14 residues. Germline CDR1 MNHEY, CDR2 SMNVEV (reference sequence). Trimming cost V 3 bases and J 7 bases; bases outside gene matches: 7. The CDR3 DNA is TGTGCCAGCAGTTTCACGACGACAGGGGCTGGCTACACCTTC. Its translation is CASSFTTTGAGYTF.

The V gene is TRBV12-1, the J gene TRBJ2-7; the table assigns TRBD2, which was not confirmed against the DNA. TRBV12-1 is a pseudogene. The CDR3 extends over 12 amino acids. CDR3 bases: TGTGCCAGCAGCTTTTTAGCGGGGGAGCAGTACTTC. Amino acids: CASSFLAGEQYF.

The chain combines TRBV9 with TRBJ2-3, with 15 nucleotides matching TRBD2. The germline V gene has CDR1 SGDLS and CDR2 YYNGEE. The CDR3 has 18 residues. The junction had 7 bases not matched to a gene; V was cut back by 0 bases and J by 5 bases. The CDR3 loop is CASSVAGLAGGPGDTQYF. The DNA for the CDR3 is TGTGCCAGCAGCGTAGCGGGACTAGCGGGAGGCCCGGGAGATACGCAGTATTTT.

The chain combines TRBV7-2 with TRBJ2-7; maybe TRBD1 (6 bases). The V and J ends lost 2 bases and 2 bases respectively, with 19 bases between them. Germline assignment: CDR1 SGHTA and CDR2 FQGNSA. The CDR3 has 17 residues. This CDR3 is CASSLLRGTWEAYEQYF. The CDR3 bases are TGTGCCAGCAGCTTATTAAGGGGGACGTGGGAAGCCTACGAGCAGTACTTC. Complete variable domain (other parts from reference TRBV7-2 and TRBJ2-7): GAGVSQSPSNKVTEKGKDVELRCDPISGHTALYWYRQSLGQGLEFLIYFQGNSAPDKSGLPSDRFSAERTGGSVSTLTIQRTQQEDSAVYLCASSLLRGTWEAYEQYFGPGTRLTVT.

As to this clone: A far larger clone is one base from this, pointing to a likely read error. This CDR3 is CANSLDRGLYGYTF. CDR3 nucleotides: TGTGCCAACAGCTTGGACAGGGGGCTCTATGGCTACACCTTC. The V call is TRBV5-4, the J call TRBJ1-2, with TRBD1 matching over 11 bases. The CDR3 is 14 residues long. CDR1 is SGHNT and CDR2 is YYREEE in the germline V gene (reference sequence). Drawing the rest from reference TRBV5-4 and TRBJ1-2, the complete variable domain is ETGVTQSPTHLIKTRGQQVTLRCSSQSGHNTVSWYQQALGQGPQFIFQYYREEENGRGNFPPRFSGLQFPNYSSELNVNALELDDSALYLCANSLDRGLYGYTFGSGTRLTVV.

The sample holds a few counts of this clone. J is TRBJ2-1 and V is TRBV6-6, with a tentative D call TRBD1 (6 bases). From germline, CDR1 is MNHNY and CDR2 SVGAGI (reference sequence). V was clipped by 7 bases and J by 4 bases, with 17 bases between them. The CDR3 runs to 15 residues. CDR3 coding DNA: TGTGCCAGCATCCCGGGACATACCGCTTACAATGAGCAGTTCTTC. Encoded protein: CASIPGHTAYNEQFF.

The chain joins TRBV7-2 to TRBJ1-2; no clear D. Germline values: CDR1 SGHTA, CDR2 FQGNSA. The length of the CDR3 is 13 residues. V lost 2 bases and J lost 1, with 5 bases in between. The CDR3 here is CASSLNLNYGYTF. In nucleotides, the CDR3 is TGTGCCAGCAGCTTAAACCTTAACTATGGCTACACCTTC.

The chain has TRBV11-2 and TRBJ2-2, with 11 positions matching TRBD2. The CDR3 consists of 16 residues. After removal of 3 bases from V and 6 bases from J, the junction contained 6 bases not matched to a gene. Germline CDR1 and CDR2: SGHAT and FQNNGV. The CDR3 sequence is CASSFTSGSVPGELFF. The CDR3 DNA is TGTGCCAGCAGCTTTACTAGCGGGAGCGTCCCCGGGGAGCTGTTTTTT.

The genes are TRBV5-1 and TRBJ2-1; TRBD2 aligns across 7 bases. The CDR3 runs 15 residues. Germline loops: CDR1 SGHRS, CDR2 YFSETQ. The V segment lost 5 bases and the J segment 0 bases; nucleotides outside the gene matches: 5. The CDR3, as DNA: TGCGCCAGCAGTAGCGGGTCAAGCTCCTACAATGAGCAGTTCTTC. Translating it yields CASSSGSSSYNEQFF.

The rearrangement uses TRBV7-2 and TRBJ1-1, with D possibly TRBD1 on 5 matching bases. Germline CDR1 is SGHTA and CDR2 is FQGNSA. The V end lost 1 base, the J end lost 8 bases, and 23 bases lay between the germline ends. The CDR3 consists of 17 residues. The CDR3 protein is CASSLVFSGERREEAFF. CDR3 bases: TGTGCCAGCAGCTTAGTATTTTCGGGGGAGCGCCGGGAAGAAGCTTTCTTT. Full variable domain (rest looked up from reference TRBV7-2 and TRBJ1-1): GAGVSQSPSNKVTEKGKDVELRCDPISGHTALYWYRQSLGQGLEFLIYFQGNSAPDKSGLPSDRFSAERTGGSVSTLTIQRTQQEDSAVYLCASSLVFSGERREEAFFGQGTRLTVV.

This chain joins TRBV5-1 and TRBJ2-3; possible D gene TRBD2, 5 bases. This CDR3 has 14 amino acids. The V end lost 4 bases, the J end lost 4 bases, and 13 bases lay between the germline ends. CDR1 and CDR2 from the germline V gene are SGHRS and YFSETQ. In DNA form, the CDR3 reads TGCGCCAGCAGCCTGAGGGCCCCCCCAGATACGCAGTATTTT. Amino acids: CASSLRAPPDTQYF.

This chain links TRBV30 with TRBJ2-7, with D tentatively TRBD1 (6 bases). Germline-derived CDR1 and CDR2 are GTSNPN and SVGIG (reference sequence). CDR3 length: 11 amino acids. V lost 5 bases and J lost 7, with 12 bases in between. The chain's CDR3 is CAWGQNLEQYF. The CDR3, as DNA: TGTGCCTGGGGACAGAATCTTGAGCAGTACTTC. Variable domain in full (rest from reference TRBV30 and TRBJ2-7): SQTIHQWPATLVQPVGSPLSLECTVEGTSNPNLYWYRQAAGRGLQLLFYSVGIGQISSEVPQNLSASRPQDRQFILSSKKLLLSDSGFYLCAWGQNLEQYFGPGTRLTVT.

In its sample, this clone was seen once. The chain employs TRBV2 and TRBJ2-5; 10 nucleotides match TRBD2. The CDR3 totals 14 residues. J gave up 5 bases and V 5 bases, and 5 bases lay outside the gene matches. Germline assignment: CDR1 SNHLY and CDR2 FYNNEI. CDR3 amino acids: CASSSGTSAETQYF. The CDR3 DNA follows: TGTGCCAGCAGTTCCGGGACTAGCGCGGAGACCCAGTACTTC.

The rearrangement joins TRBV15 to TRBJ1-5; 11 nucleotides match TRBD1. The V gene's germline CDR1 is LNHNV and CDR2 YYDKDF (reference sequence). V was clipped by 7 bases and J by 0 bases; unmatched bases: 5. The CDR3 consists of 16 residues. The CDR3 nucleotides are TGTGCCACCAAGGACAGGGGGCCAAGTAGCAATCAGCCCCAGCATTTT. The encoded protein is CATKDRGPSSNQPQHF. Full variable domain (remainder filled in from reference TRBV15 and TRBJ1-5): DAMVIQNPRYQVTQFGKPVTLSCSQTLNHNVMYWYQQKSSQAPKLLFHYYDKDFNNEADTPDNFQSRRPNTSFCFLDIRSPGLGDTAMYLCATKDRGPSSNQPQHFGDGTRLSIL.

The chain recombines TRBV7-2 with TRBJ2-2, with D unresolved. Trimming left V 5 bases short and J 0 bases short, with 7 bases between. This CDR3 spans 14 amino acids. Germline CDR1 reads SGHTA; CDR2 reads FQGNSA. CDR3 in DNA: TGTGCCAGCAGCCAACCCACGAACACCGGGGAGCTGTTTTTT. Its translation: CASSQPTNTGELFF.

V and J are TRBV4-1 and TRBJ2-5; D is perhaps TRBD1 or TRBD2 (5 bases each). V lost 4 bases and J 7 bases, leaving 19 bases between the germline ends. The CDR3 totals 15 residues. In germline, CDR1 is MGHRA, CDR2 YSYEKL. CDR3 in DNA: TGCGCCAGCAGCCTCCAAGGGGTCGGTGCGGGGACCCAGTACTTC. Amino acids: CASSLQGVGAGTQYF.

This clone was counted only a few times. The CDR3 nucleotides read TGTGCCAGCAACAGGGGCTCCTACGAGCAGTACTTC. The encoded protein is CASNRGSYEQYF. The chain employs TRBV28 and TRBJ2-7; 7 bases fit TRBD1. Germline assignment: CDR1 MDHEN and CDR2 SYDVKM. The CDR3 sequence is 12 residues long. V dropped 7 bases and J dropped 0; count of bases not matched to a gene: 0.

The count of this clone is one. This rearrangement joins TRBV4-1 to TRBJ2-7, with 11 bases identical to TRBD2. V dropped 3 bases and J dropped 1; count of bases not matched to a gene: 8. There are 17 residues in the CDR3. The V gene's germline CDR1 is MGHRA and CDR2 YSYEKL. The CDR3 loop is CASSQGSASGRSYEQYF. The CDR3, as DNA: TGCGCCAGCAGCCAGGGGTCTGCTAGCGGGAGGTCCTACGAGCAGTACTTC.

The V and J genes are TRBV7-9 and TRBJ2-5; 8 bases map to TRBD2. Germline V gene sequence: CDR1 SEHNR, CDR2 FQNEAQ (reference sequence). V dropped 4 bases and J dropped 1; count of bases not matched to a gene: 8. This CDR3 is built from 16 residues. CDR3 protein: CASSSRGAGGQETQYF. The CDR3 coding sequence is TGTGCCAGCAGCTCCCGGGGGGCGGGAGGCCAAGAGACCCAGTACTTC.

This clone was observed a single time. The rearrangement joins TRBV19 to TRBJ2-5, with 11 nucleotides matching TRBD1. The junction had 9 bases not matched to a gene; V was cut back by 4 bases and J by 11 bases. The germline gives CDR1 LNHDA, CDR2 SQIVND (reference sequence). This CDR3 has 14 residues. In DNA form, the CDR3 reads TGTGCCAGTAGTACATCCGGGACAGGGGGGAAGCAGTACTTC. Translated: CASSTSGTGGKQYF.

The chain is built from TRBV4-2 and TRBJ2-1; D uncertain. The CDR3 totals 15 residues. V was trimmed by 0 bases and J by 5 bases, leaving 11 bases between them. Germline V lookup: CDR1 LGHNA, CDR2 YNFKEQ. The DNA of the CDR3 is TGTGCCAGCAGCCAAGAAGGTAGGATGGACAATGAGCAGTTCTTC. The encoded protein is CASSQEGRMDNEQFF.

The chain recombines TRBV5-1 with TRBJ1-2, with D hard to call. The CDR3 runs 13 residues. V was cut by 4 bases and J by 8 bases, with 15 bases left in between. The germline CDR1 and CDR2 sequences are SGHRS and YFSETQ. Here the CDR3 reads CASSPGPLGGYTF. CDR3 DNA sequence: TGCGCCAGCAGCCCCGGCCCCTTGGGGGGCTACACCTTC.

This clone was counted at least ten times. The chain's CDR3 is CASSSTRRGTSGSYEQYF. DNA of the CDR3: TGTGCCAGCAGCTCAACCCGCAGGGGGACTAGCGGATCCTACGAGCAGTACTTC. The chain uses TRBV13 and TRBJ2-7; 11 nucleotides align to TRBD2. After removal of 4 bases from V and 1 base from J, the junction contained 12 bases not matched to a gene. The CDR3 runs 18 residues. Germline CDR1 reads PRHDT; CDR2 reads FYEKMQ (reference sequence).

J is TRBJ2-1 and V is TRBV29-1, with a weak D call TRBD1 (6 bases). Trimming shortened V by 5 bases and J by 2 bases, and 10 bases separated the two germline ends. The length of the CDR3 is 13 residues. The germline V gene encodes CDR1 SQVTM and CDR2 ANQGSEA. The CDR3 DNA follows: TGCAGCGTTACAGGGCCCACCTACAATGAGCAGTTCTTC. Protein: CSVTGPTYNEQFF.